This entry features one T cell receptor beta chain sequence. This specimen comes from a study of cytomegalovirus exposure and HLA in healthy donors. The primer mix had 60 Vbeta and 13 Jbeta primers. Sequencing was performed with immunoSEQ multiplex PCR; in TCRdb, only in-frame clones are kept and a portion is missing. The table has about 190,000 clones, roughly 80% seen once. Germline V gene data show CDR1 as MGHRA and CDR2 as YSYEKL. CDR3 length equals 16 residues. Trimming stripped 1 base from V and 2 bases from J, with 14 bases between. Sequencing was done on a sample of PBMCs. The chain employs TRBV4-1 and TRBJ1-1, with D perhaps matching TRBD1 (5 bases). This sequence originates from a man in his forties in good health and CMV-seropositive. CDR3 in amino acids: CASSQGGRADNTEAFF. The CDR3 nucleotides are TGCGCCAGCAGCCAAGGGGGGAGGGCAGATAACACTGAAGCTTTCTTT.